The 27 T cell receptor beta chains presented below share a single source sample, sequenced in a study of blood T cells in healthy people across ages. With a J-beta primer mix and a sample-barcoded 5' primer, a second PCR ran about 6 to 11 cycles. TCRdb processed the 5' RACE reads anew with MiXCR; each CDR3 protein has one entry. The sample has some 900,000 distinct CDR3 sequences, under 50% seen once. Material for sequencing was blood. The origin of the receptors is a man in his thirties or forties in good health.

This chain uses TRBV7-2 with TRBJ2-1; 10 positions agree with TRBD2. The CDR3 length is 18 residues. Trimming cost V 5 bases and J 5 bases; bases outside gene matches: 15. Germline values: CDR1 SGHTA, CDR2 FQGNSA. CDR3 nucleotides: TGTGCCAGCAGCCTTACCAGCGGGGGGGCCTTAGGCCACAATGAGCAGTTCTTC. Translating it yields CASSLTSGGALGHNEQFF.

The CDR3 here is CSGAPPRANEQFF. The CDR3 DNA reads TGCAGTGGGGCCCCTCCGCGGGCTAATGAGCAGTTCTTC. The chain is built from TRBV20-1 and TRBJ2-1, with a tentative D call TRBD2 (5 bases). Trimming left V 7 bases short and J 7 bases short, with 17 bases between. The CDR3 spans 13 residues. Per the germline V gene, CDR1 is DFQATT and CDR2 is SNEGSKA (reference sequence).

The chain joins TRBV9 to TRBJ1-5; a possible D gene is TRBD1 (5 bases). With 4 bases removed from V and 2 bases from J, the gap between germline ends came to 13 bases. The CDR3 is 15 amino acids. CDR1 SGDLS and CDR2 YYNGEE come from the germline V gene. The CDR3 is CASSSDAGGNQPQHF. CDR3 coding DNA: TGTGCCAGCAGCTCCGACGCGGGGGGCAATCAGCCCCAGCATTTT.

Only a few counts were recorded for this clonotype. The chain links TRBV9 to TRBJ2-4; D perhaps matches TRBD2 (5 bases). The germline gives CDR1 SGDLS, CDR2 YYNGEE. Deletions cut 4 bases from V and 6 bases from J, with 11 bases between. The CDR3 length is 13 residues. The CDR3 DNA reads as TGTGCCAGCAGCCCTGCGGCGGGAAACATTCAGTACTTC. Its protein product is CASSPAAGNIQYF.

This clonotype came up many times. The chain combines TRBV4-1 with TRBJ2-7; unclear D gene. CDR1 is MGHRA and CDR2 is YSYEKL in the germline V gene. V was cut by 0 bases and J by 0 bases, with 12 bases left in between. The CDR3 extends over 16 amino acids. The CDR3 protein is CASSQEAGSHSYEQYF. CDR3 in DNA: TGCGCCAGCAGCCAAGAAGCAGGATCCCACTCCTACGAGCAGTACTTC.

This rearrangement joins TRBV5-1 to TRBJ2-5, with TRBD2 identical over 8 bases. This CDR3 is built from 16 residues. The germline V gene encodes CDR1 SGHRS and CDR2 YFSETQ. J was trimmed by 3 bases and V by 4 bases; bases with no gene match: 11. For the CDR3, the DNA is TGCGCCAGCAGCGGAAATCGGGGGGGACCCGAAGAGACCCAGTACTTC. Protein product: CASSGNRGGPEETQYF.

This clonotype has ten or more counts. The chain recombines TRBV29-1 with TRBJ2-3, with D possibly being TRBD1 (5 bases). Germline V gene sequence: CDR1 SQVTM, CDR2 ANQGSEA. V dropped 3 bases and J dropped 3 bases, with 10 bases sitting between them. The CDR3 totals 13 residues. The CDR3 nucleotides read TGCAGCGTTGATGGGGCTCCGACAGATACGCAGTATTTT. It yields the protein CSVDGAPTDTQYF.

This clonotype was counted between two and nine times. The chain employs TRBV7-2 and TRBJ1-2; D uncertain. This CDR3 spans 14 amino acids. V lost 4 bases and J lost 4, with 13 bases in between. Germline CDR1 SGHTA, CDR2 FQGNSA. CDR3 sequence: CASSSPAPTYGYTF. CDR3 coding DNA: TGTGCCAGCAGCTCTCCGGCACCTACCTATGGCTACACCTTC.

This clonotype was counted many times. The CDR3 DNA sequence: TGCGCCAGCAGCCCGACAGGGGGCACCTACAATGAGCAGTTCTTC. It encodes CASSPTGGTYNEQFF. The V call is TRBV5-1, the J call TRBJ2-1, with TRBD1 matching 10 bases. CDR1 and CDR2 (germline): SGHRS, YFSETQ. With 4 bases clipped from V and 2 bases from J, the junction kept 3 bases outside the gene matches. CDR3 length: 15 amino acids.

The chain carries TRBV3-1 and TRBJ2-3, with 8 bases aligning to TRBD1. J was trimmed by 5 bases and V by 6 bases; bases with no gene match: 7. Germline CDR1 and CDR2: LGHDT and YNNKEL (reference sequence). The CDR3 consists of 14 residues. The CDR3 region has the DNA TGTGCCAGCAGGGACAGGGATATGGGAGATACGCAGTATTTT. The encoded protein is CASRDRDMGDTQYF.

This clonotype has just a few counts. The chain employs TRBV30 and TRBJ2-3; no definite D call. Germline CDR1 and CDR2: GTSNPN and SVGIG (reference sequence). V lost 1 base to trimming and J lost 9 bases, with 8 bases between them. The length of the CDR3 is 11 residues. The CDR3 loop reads CAWSEGWTQYF. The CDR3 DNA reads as TGTGCCTGGAGTGAGGGATGGACGCAGTATTTT.

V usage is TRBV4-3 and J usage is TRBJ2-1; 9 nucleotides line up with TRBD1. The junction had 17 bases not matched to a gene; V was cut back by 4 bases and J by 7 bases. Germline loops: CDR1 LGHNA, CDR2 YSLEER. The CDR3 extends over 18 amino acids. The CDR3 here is CASSPFPTGTGSMNEQFF. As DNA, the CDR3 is TGCGCCAGCAGCCCCTTCCCAACCGGGACAGGGAGTATGAATGAGCAGTTCTTC.

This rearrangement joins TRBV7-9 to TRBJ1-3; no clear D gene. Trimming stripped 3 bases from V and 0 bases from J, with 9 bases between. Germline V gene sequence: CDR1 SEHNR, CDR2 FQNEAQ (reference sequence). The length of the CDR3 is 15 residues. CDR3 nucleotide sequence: TGTGCCAGCAGCTTTACAGAGAGCTCTGGAAACACCATATATTTT. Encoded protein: CASSFTESSGNTIYF.

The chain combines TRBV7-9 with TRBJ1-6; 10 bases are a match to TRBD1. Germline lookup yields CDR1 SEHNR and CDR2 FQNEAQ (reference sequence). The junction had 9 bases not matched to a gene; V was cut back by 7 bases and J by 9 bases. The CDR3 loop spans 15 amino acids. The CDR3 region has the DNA TGTGCCAGCAACTCGGGACAGGGGATGAGTTCACCCCTCCACTTT. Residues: CASNSGQGMSSPLHF.

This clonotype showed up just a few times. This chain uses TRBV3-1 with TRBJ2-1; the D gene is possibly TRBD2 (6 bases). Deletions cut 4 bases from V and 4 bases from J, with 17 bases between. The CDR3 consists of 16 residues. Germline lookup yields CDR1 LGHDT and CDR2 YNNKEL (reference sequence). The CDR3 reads CASSPVGGEVYNEQFF. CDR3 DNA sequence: TGTGCCAGCAGCCCTGTGGGCGGGGAGGTATACAATGAGCAGTTCTTC.

CDR3 DNA: TGCAGTGCTAGACCGGTGACAGGTGGGGATTCACCCCTCCACTTT. This translates into CSARPVTGGDSPLHF. The chain couples TRBV20-1 to TRBJ1-6; D might be TRBD1 (6 bases). The V gene's germline CDR1 is DFQATT and CDR2 SNEGSKA (reference sequence). V lost 2 bases and J lost 8, with 16 bases in between. This CDR3 is 15 amino acids long.

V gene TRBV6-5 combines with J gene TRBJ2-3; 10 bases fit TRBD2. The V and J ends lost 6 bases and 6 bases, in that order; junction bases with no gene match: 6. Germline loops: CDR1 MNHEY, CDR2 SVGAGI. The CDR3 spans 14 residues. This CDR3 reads CASSPGLAFDTQYF. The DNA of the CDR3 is TGTGCCAGCAGCCCGGGACTAGCGTTTGATACGCAGTATTTT.

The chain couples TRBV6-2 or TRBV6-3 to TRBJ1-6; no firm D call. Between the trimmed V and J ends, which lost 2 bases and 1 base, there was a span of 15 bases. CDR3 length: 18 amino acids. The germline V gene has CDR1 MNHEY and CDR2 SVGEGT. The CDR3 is CASSYTTGDESYNSPLHF. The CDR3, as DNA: TGTGCCAGCAGTTACACGACGGGCGACGAATCCTATAATTCACCCCTCCACTTT.

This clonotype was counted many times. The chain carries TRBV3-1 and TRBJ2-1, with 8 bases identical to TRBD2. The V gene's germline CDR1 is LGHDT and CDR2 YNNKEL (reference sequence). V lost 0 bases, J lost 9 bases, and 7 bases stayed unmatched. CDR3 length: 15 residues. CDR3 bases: TGTGCCAGCAGCCAAGAGCAGCGGGGGAACAGTGAGCAGTTCTTC. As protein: CASSQEQRGNSEQFF.

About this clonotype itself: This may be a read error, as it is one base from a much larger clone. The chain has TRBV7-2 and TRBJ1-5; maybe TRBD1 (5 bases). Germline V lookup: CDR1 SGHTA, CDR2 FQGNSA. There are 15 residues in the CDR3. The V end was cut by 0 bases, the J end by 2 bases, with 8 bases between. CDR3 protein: CASSLAGAGNQPQHF. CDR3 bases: TGTGCCAGCAGCTTAGCAGGGGCTGGCAATCAGCCCCAGCATTTT.

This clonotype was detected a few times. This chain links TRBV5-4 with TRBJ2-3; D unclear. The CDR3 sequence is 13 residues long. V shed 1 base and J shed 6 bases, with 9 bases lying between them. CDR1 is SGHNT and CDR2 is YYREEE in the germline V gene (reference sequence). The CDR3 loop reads CASSLYSADTQYF. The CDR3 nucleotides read TGTGCCAGCAGCTTGTACAGCGCGGATACGCAGTATTTT.

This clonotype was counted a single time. The CDR3 reads CASSPFASGAGNEQFF. DNA for the CDR3: TGTGCCAGCAGCCCCTTTGCTAGCGGGGCCGGGAATGAGCAGTTCTTC. V and J are TRBV7-9 and TRBJ2-1; 9 bases map to TRBD2. There are 16 residues in the CDR3. Germline CDR1 is SEHNR and CDR2 is FQNEAQ (reference sequence). V shed 5 bases and J 7 bases; nucleotides not matched to a gene: 12. The variable domain in full, completed from reference TRBV7-9 and TRBJ2-1, reads DTGVSQNPRHKITKRGQNVTFRCDPISEHNRLYWYRQTLGQGPEFLTYFQNEAQLEKSRLLSDRFSAERPKGSFSTLEIQRTEQGDSAMYLCASSPFASGAGNEQFFGPGTRLTVL.

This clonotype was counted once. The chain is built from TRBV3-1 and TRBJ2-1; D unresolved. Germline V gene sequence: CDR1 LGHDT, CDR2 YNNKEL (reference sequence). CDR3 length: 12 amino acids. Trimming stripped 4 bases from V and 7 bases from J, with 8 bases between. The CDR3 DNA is TGTGCCAGCAGCCGATTTGGTAATGAGCAGTTCTTC. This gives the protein CASSRFGNEQFF.

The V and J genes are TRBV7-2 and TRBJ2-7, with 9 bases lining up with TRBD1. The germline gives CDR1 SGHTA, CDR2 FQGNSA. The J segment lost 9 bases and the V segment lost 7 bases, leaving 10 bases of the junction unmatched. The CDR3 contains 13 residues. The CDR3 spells CASIPGTGSRQYF. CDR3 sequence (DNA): TGTGCCAGCATCCCAGGGACAGGGTCTCGGCAGTACTTC. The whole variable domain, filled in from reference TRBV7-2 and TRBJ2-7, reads GAGVSQSPSNKVTEKGKDVELRCDPISGHTALYWYRQSLGQGLEFLIYFQGNSAPDKSGLPSDRFSAERTGGSVSTLTIQRTQQEDSAVYLCASIPGTGSRQYFGPGTRLTVT.

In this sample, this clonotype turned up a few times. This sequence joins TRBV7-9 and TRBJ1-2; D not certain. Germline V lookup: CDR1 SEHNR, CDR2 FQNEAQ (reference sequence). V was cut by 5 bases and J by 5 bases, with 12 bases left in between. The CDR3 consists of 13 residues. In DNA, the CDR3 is TGTGCCAGCAGCAGTCTTGGACCATATGGCTACACCTTC. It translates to CASSSLGPYGYTF.

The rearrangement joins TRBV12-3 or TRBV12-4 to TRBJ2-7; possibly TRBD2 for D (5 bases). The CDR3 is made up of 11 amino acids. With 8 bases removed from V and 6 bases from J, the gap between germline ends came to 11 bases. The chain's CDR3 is CASVLALEQYF. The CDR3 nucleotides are TGTGCCAGCGTGCTAGCCCTCGAGCAGTACTTC.

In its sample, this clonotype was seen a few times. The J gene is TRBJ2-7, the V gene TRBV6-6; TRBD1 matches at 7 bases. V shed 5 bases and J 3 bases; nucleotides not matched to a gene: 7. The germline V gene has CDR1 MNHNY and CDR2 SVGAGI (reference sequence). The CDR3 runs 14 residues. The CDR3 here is CASSAGQVNYEQYF. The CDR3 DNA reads TGTGCCAGCAGTGCCGGACAGGTTAACTACGAGCAGTACTTC.